Each of the 20 T cell receptor beta chains below was sequenced from the same sample in a study of shared clonotypes between healthy human individuals. Assay: immunoSEQ multiplex PCR; the TCRdb copy retains only in-frame clones and omits some. The sample consists of some 980,000 clones, approximately 76% of them appearing once. The sample taken for sequencing was memory CD4+ T cells sorted from blood. As to subset: CD45RA-negative fraction. These receptors came from a man aged 18-30 years in good health.

The chain has TRBV18 and TRBJ1-1; D ambiguous. This CDR3 contains 14 residues. V was cut by 4 bases and J by 1 base, with 10 bases left in between. The germline V gene encodes CDR1 KGHSH and CDR2 LQKENI. Here the CDR3 DNA reads TGTGCCAGCTCACAAGCGGCAGCGAACACTGAAGCTTTCTTT. Residues: CASSQAAANTEAFF.

The chain has TRBV5-1 and TRBJ1-2; perhaps TRBD1 as D (5 bases). The V gene's germline CDR1 is SGHRS and CDR2 YFSETQ. Trimming pared 4 bases from V and 4 bases from J, leaving 20 bases between. CDR3 length equals 16 residues. The DNA for the CDR3 is TGCGCCAGCAGCCTCGACCGGGACCCCGCCCTCTATGGCTACACCTTC. This gives the protein CASSLDRDPALYGYTF.

The chain has TRBV29-1 and TRBJ2-1, with TRBD1 matching 7 bases. CDR3 length: 14 residues. The ends lost 4 bases at V and 9 bases at J; junction bases unmatched: 12. Germline V lookup: CDR1 SQVTM, CDR2 ANQGSEA. In DNA, the CDR3 is TGCAGCGTTGCCTCCACGCTGACAGGGACTGAGCAGTTCTTC. The encoded protein is CSVASTLTGTEQFF.

This chain joins TRBV30 and TRBJ2-4; 12 nucleotides agree with TRBD2. Trimming at V came to 0 bases and at J to 10 bases, leaving 7 bases not matched to a gene. Per the germline V gene, CDR1 is GTSNPN and CDR2 is SVGIG (reference sequence). The CDR3 contains 15 residues. The CDR3 sequence is CAWSVRTSGGLIQYF. Written as DNA, the CDR3 is TGTGCCTGGAGTGTACGAACTAGCGGGGGGCTTATTCAGTACTTC.

The chain combines TRBV7-3 with TRBJ2-6; no reliable D call. This CDR3 region has 17 residues. V lost 1 base, J lost 1 base, and 11 bases lay in between. Germline-derived CDR1 and CDR2 are SGHTA and FQGTGA. CDR3 sequence reads: CASSLRGDPSGANVLTF. DNA for the CDR3: TGTGCCAGCAGCTTAAGGGGTGATCCGTCTGGGGCCAACGTCCTGACTTTC.

This rearrangement joins TRBV4-1 to TRBJ2-1; 12 bases fit TRBD2. The CDR3 has 17 residues. V lost 1 base to trimming and J lost 8 bases; unmatched junction nucleotides: 9. Germline lookup yields CDR1 MGHRA and CDR2 YSYEKL. The CDR3 protein is CASSQVQYPSGRDEQFF. The CDR3 DNA follows: TGCGCCAGCAGCCAAGTGCAGTATCCTAGCGGGAGGGATGAGCAGTTCTTC.

The V and J genes are TRBV5-6 and TRBJ2-1; a possible D gene is TRBD2 (7 bases). In germline, CDR1 is SGHDT, CDR2 YYEEEE. Trimming took off 7 bases at V and 7 bases at J, with 12 bases between the two ends. This CDR3 is built from 12 residues. CDR3 amino acids: CASDRGGNEQFF. CDR3 sequence (DNA): TGTGCCAGCGATAGGGGGGGAAATGAGCAGTTCTTC.

A remark on this clone: A much larger clone lies one base from this, so it may be a read error. The chain employs TRBV9 and TRBJ2-7; 10 bases match TRBD1. The length of the CDR3 is 14 residues. The V gene end was trimmed by 4 bases and the J gene end by 3 bases; junction bases not matched to a gene: 4. Germline CDR1 SGDLS, CDR2 YYNGEE. The CDR3: CASSSGTGVYEQYF. CDR3 coding DNA: TGTGCCAGCAGCTCCGGGACAGGGGTCTACGAGCAGTACTTC. Full variable domain (remainder filled in from reference TRBV9 and TRBJ2-7): DSGVTQTPKHLITATGQRVTLRCSPRSGDLSVYWYQQSLDQGLQFLIQYYNGEERAKGNILERFSAQQFPDLHSELNLSSLELGDSALYFCASSSGTGVYEQYFGPGTRLTVT.

The V call is TRBV16, the J call TRBJ1-3; D gene unclear. Trimming removed 2 bases at V and 2 bases at J, with 7 bases between. Germline V CDR1 and CDR2: KGHSY, FQNENV. The length of the CDR3 is 14 residues. CDR3 nucleotide sequence: TGTGCCAGCAGCCAAGGCAGAGCTGGAAACACCATATATTTT. Protein product: CASSQGRAGNTIYF.

The chain couples TRBV11-3 to TRBJ2-3, with 10 positions matching TRBD2. Germline loops: CDR1 SGHNT, CDR2 YENEEA. V lost 2 bases, J lost 5 bases, and 7 bases stayed unmatched. The CDR3 spans 16 residues. The CDR3 here is CASSLISGGAKDTQYF. The CDR3 nucleotides read TGTGCCAGCAGCTTAATCAGCGGGGGGGCTAAAGATACGCAGTATTTT.

The rearrangement joins TRBV29-1 to TRBJ2-5, with D perhaps matching TRBD1 (6 bases). This CDR3 spans 12 amino acids. V was shortened by 4 bases and J by 4 bases, with 10 bases between the two germline ends. CDR1 is SQVTM and CDR2 is ANQGSEA in the germline V gene. For the CDR3, the DNA is TGCAGCGTTGGGTCAGGGGTAGAGACCCAGTACTTC. Protein: CSVGSGVETQYF.

This clone was seen only once. The V gene is TRBV10-1, the J gene TRBJ1-6; D not resolved. Germline V lookup: CDR1 WNHNN, CDR2 SYGVQD (reference sequence). The V gene lost 2 bases and the J gene lost 7 bases, with 9 bases spanning the gap. The CDR3 covers 14 residues. CDR3: CASSERGGNSPLHF. CDR3 DNA: TGCGCCAGCAGTGAGCGGGGTGGGAATTCACCCCTCCACTTT.

The CDR3 sequence: CASHRDTLGNTEAFF. The DNA of the CDR3 is TGTGCCTCTCACCGGGACACCCTGGGGAACACTGAAGCTTTCTTT. The rearrangement joins TRBV30 to TRBJ1-1, with a tentative D call TRBD1 (6 bases). Trimming stripped 7 bases from V and 1 base from J, with 19 bases between. Germline-derived CDR1 and CDR2 are GTSNPN and SVGIG (reference sequence). The CDR3 contains 15 residues.

Turning to this clone: This may arise from a read error, as a much more abundant clone is one base away. The genes are TRBV7-8 and TRBJ1-3; D not certain. V was pared by 1 base and J by 4 bases, with 2 bases between. Per the germline V gene, CDR1 is SGHVS and CDR2 is FQNEAQ. The CDR3 extends over 12 amino acids. This CDR3 is CASSLDGNTIYF. The CDR3 region has the DNA TGTGCCAGCAGCTTAGACGGAAACACCATATATTTT.

The rearrangement links TRBV6-1 to TRBJ1-2, with D possibly being TRBD1 (5 bases). Germline CDR1 and CDR2: MNHNS and SASEGT. The CDR3 contains 13 residues. Trimming took 6 bases from V and 7 from J, leaving 15 bases between them. CDR3 DNA sequence: TGTGCCAGCAGGACAGAGATCCGAACTGGCTACACCTTC. Its translation: CASRTEIRTGYTF.

The chain is built from TRBV6-5 and TRBJ2-7; the D is unclear. Trimming took off 0 bases at V and 3 bases at J, with 9 bases between the two ends. The CDR3 runs to 14 residues. The germline V gene encodes CDR1 MNHEY and CDR2 SVGAGI. CDR3 residues: CASSYSSWSYEQYF. For the CDR3, the DNA is TGTGCCAGCAGTTACTCGTCCTGGAGCTACGAGCAGTACTTC.

The chain has TRBV28 and TRBJ1-2; no clear D gene. The CDR3 consists of 16 residues. V was cut by 6 bases and J by 6 bases, with 23 bases left in between. In germline, CDR1 is MDHEN, CDR2 SYDVKM. The DNA for the CDR3 is TGTGCCAGCAGCCTCGTAGGCCGCCTACTAGGGCATGGCTACACCTTC. Protein product: CASSLVGRLLGHGYTF.

The chain employs TRBV4-2 and TRBJ2-1, with 10 nucleotides matching TRBD2. CDR3 size: 18 residues. V lost 1 base to trimming and J lost 2 bases; unmatched junction nucleotides: 8. CDR1 LGHNA and CDR2 YNFKEQ come from the germline V gene. DNA for the CDR3: TGTGCCAGCAGCCAAGCACGAACCACTAGCGGGACCTACAATGAGCAGTTCTTC. This codes for CASSQARTTSGTYNEQFF.

The chain links TRBV30 to TRBJ1-1; D is uncertain. V lost 6 bases, J lost 4 bases, and 12 bases lay in between. The CDR3 covers 12 residues. Germline CDR1 GTSNPN, CDR2 SVGIG (reference sequence). CDR3 protein: CACQRQLTEAFF. CDR3 coding DNA: TGTGCCTGCCAGCGGCAGCTCACTGAAGCTTTCTTT.

A few counts support this clone. This sequence joins TRBV10-1 and TRBJ2-2; either TRBD1 or TRBD2 may supply D (5 bases each). The length of the CDR3 is 15 residues. Between the trimmed V and J ends, which lost 3 bases and 8 bases, there was a span of 16 bases. Looked up from germline, CDR1 is WNHNN and CDR2 is SYGVQD (reference sequence). CDR3 in amino acids: CASSDGGPLGGELFF. The CDR3 DNA reads as TGCGCCAGCAGTGATGGGGGTCCCCTCGGGGGGGAGCTGTTTTTT.